These 15 T cell receptor beta chains were sequenced from one sample in a study of sequential checkpoint blockade in melanoma. Indicated treatment: randomized to nivolumab then ipilimumab (arm A) or the reverse (arm B). Clones were read by immunoSEQ multiplex PCR, and TCRdb kept only the in-frame ones, dropping some. The sample has roughly 8,000 clones, roughly 31% seen once. This material consisted of tumor tissue (inferred from file names), taken from a patient given nivolumab and ipilimumab in sequence. All receptors derive from a human donor with melanoma.

This rearrangement joins TRBV15 to TRBJ2-7; D remains unclear. The V gene lost 0 bases and the J gene lost 6 bases, with 15 bases spanning the gap. The CDR3 is 15 amino acids. From germline, CDR1 is LNHNV and CDR2 YYDKDF (reference sequence). CDR3: CATSRDISPGSEQYF. Here the CDR3 DNA reads TGTGCCACCAGCAGAGATATTTCCCCGGGTAGCGAGCAGTACTTC.

V gene TRBV9 combines with J gene TRBJ2-2; possibly TRBD2 for D (5 bases). Per germline, CDR1 SGDLS and CDR2 YYNGEE. The ends were cut back, 4 bases at V and 1 base at J, with 14 bases in the middle. The length of the CDR3 is 16 residues. CDR3 sequence reads: CASSPREQLNTGELFF. CDR3 bases: TGTGCCAGCAGCCCCCGGGAACAGCTGAACACCGGGGAGCTGTTTTTT.

This clone ranks as medium-sized. This chain joins TRBV11-3 and TRBJ2-2, with 7 bases matching TRBD2. With 0 bases clipped from V and 5 bases from J, the junction kept 0 bases outside the gene matches. CDR1 is SGHNT, CDR2 YENEEA, per germline. CDR3 length equals 14 residues. CDR3 in DNA: TGTGCCAGCAGCTTAGAACTAGCGACCGGGGAGCTGTTTTTT. This translates into CASSLELATGELFF.

The rearrangement joins TRBV5-1 to TRBJ1-1; D not certain. Germline V gene lookup returns CDR1 SGHRS and CDR2 YFSETQ. Trimming pared 0 bases from V and 1 base from J, leaving 7 bases between. The CDR3 length is 14 residues. CDR3 sequence reads: CASSLESRNTEAFF. The DNA for the CDR3 is TGCGCCAGCAGCTTGGAGAGTCGGAACACTGAAGCTTTCTTT.

This clone was recorded at least ten times. This rearrangement joins TRBV23-1 to TRBJ2-6; D is uncertain. TRBV23-1 is an open reading frame whose function is uncertain. V dropped 6 bases and J dropped 2 bases, with 11 bases sitting between them. This CDR3 contains 15 residues. In DNA form, the CDR3 reads TGCGCCAGCAGCCAAGGTGGCACTGGGGCCAACGTCCTGACTTTC. Amino acids: CASSQGGTGANVLTF.

This clone was observed a handful of times. The chain recombines TRBV28 with TRBJ1-3; TRBD1 aligns across 8 bases. Germline lookup yields CDR1 MDHEN and CDR2 SYDVKM. The CDR3 is made up of 15 amino acids. After removal of 3 bases from V and 2 bases from J, the junction contained 3 bases not matched to a gene. The CDR3 spells CASSLQGAPGNTIYF. The CDR3 DNA reads TGTGCCAGCAGTTTGCAGGGGGCTCCTGGAAACACCATATATTTT.

In this sample, this clone turned up a few times. The chain has TRBV23-1 and TRBJ1-1; the match to TRBD1 covers 8 bases. Being an ORF, TRBV23-1 has a function that is uncertain. The CDR3 is 13 amino acids. The V segment lost 6 bases and the J segment 4 bases; nucleotides outside the gene matches: 4. Written as DNA, the CDR3 is TGCGCCAGCAGCTGGACAGGGTCCACTGAAGCTTTCTTT. As protein: CASSWTGSTEAFF.

The chain carries TRBV23-1 and TRBJ1-2; no clear D. TRBV23-1 is placed among ORFs of uncertain function. The CDR3 covers 13 residues. V was clipped by 6 bases and J by 2 bases, with 10 bases between them. Written as DNA, the CDR3 is TGCGCCAGCAGCCACACAGAGAACTATGGCTACACCTTC. Translated: CASSHTENYGYTF.

This clone has ten or more counts. The chain carries TRBV11-3 and TRBJ2-5; possibly TRBD1 or TRBD2 for D (5 bases each). This CDR3 has 14 amino acids. Germline CDR1 SGHNT, CDR2 YENEEA. The V and J ends lost 7 bases and 1 base respectively, with 13 bases between them. This CDR3 reads CASNSGAFQETQYF. The CDR3 nucleotides are TGTGCCAGCAACTCCGGGGCATTCCAAGAGACCCAGTACTTC.

The V and J genes are TRBV5-1 and TRBJ2-2; unclear D gene. V shed 0 bases and J shed 0 bases, with 6 bases lying between them. The CDR3 has 15 amino acids. Per germline, CDR1 SGHRS and CDR2 YFSETQ. DNA for the CDR3: TGCGCCAGCAGCTTGGGATACGCGAACACCGGGGAGCTGTTTTTT. Amino acids: CASSLGYANTGELFF.

This chain links TRBV5-1 with TRBJ2-7; no reliable D call. V was clipped by 0 bases and J by 6 bases, with 13 bases between them. The CDR3 loop spans 14 amino acids. Germline V lookup: CDR1 SGHRS, CDR2 YFSETQ. Here the CDR3 reads CASSLGNVGPEQYF. The CDR3 DNA is TGCGCCAGCAGCTTGGGGAACGTAGGCCCCGAGCAGTACTTC.

The V and J genes are TRBV19 and TRBJ1-3, with TRBD1 as a possible D gene (5 bases). Trimming took off 5 bases at V and 0 bases at J, with 17 bases between the two ends. Germline lookup yields CDR1 LNHDA and CDR2 SQIVND (reference sequence). The CDR3 contains 17 residues. CDR3 sequence (DNA): TGTGCCAGTAGTCCCCCCTCCGGGGCTTCCTCTGGAAACACCATATATTTT. The encoded protein is CASSPPSGASSGNTIYF.

The chain joins TRBV5-1 to TRBJ2-3, with 7 bases lining up with TRBD2. Germline V CDR1 and CDR2: SGHRS, YFSETQ. Trimming at V came to 1 base and at J to 5 bases, leaving 7 bases not matched to a gene. This CDR3 region has 15 residues. This CDR3 is CASSLSAGWVDTQYF. In nucleotides, the CDR3 is TGCGCCAGCAGCTTGTCAGCGGGGTGGGTAGATACGCAGTATTTT.

The V and J genes are TRBV30 and TRBJ2-3; the D gene is possibly TRBD2 (7 bases). V was shortened by 5 bases and J by 6 bases, with 21 bases between the two germline ends. The CDR3 is 15 amino acids. Germline CDR1 GTSNPN, CDR2 SVGIG (reference sequence). The CDR3 loop is CAWGGFGGSRDTQYF. The DNA of the CDR3 is TGTGCCTGGGGGGGCTTTGGCGGGAGTCGTGATACGCAGTATTTT.

The J gene is TRBJ1-1, the V gene TRBV6-8, with 10 positions matching TRBD1. Germline-derived CDR1 and CDR2 are MNHGY and SAAAGT. J lost 4 bases, V lost 6 bases, and 5 bases had no gene match. The CDR3 sequence is 14 residues long. The CDR3 region is CASRRQGATTEAFF. The CDR3 nucleotides are TGTGCCAGCAGAAGACAGGGGGCGACCACTGAAGCTTTCTTT.